This entry describes one TCR beta chain. The length of the CDR3 is 14 residues. Trimming left V 4 bases short and J 8 bases short, with 12 bases between. Per germline, CDR1 ENHRY and CDR2 SYGVKD. This entry comes from a study of T cell responses to AZD1222 COVID-19 vaccine. Assay used: immunoSEQ multiplex PCR; TCRdb lists only in-frame clones, some missing. The table has 150,000 to 250,000 clones, approximately 95% seen once. Recipients boosted at about 4 weeks or about 12 weeks are pooled. The specimen was peripheral blood, collected 28 days after the second AZD1222 dose. V gene TRBV10-3 combines with J gene TRBJ1-6, with D unresolved. The receptor comes from an adult who received the AZD1222 COVID-19 vaccine. The CDR3 region is CAISAYIRDSPLHF. The CDR3, as DNA: TGTGCCATCAGTGCGTATATCCGGGATTCACCCCTCCACTTT.